This is a list of T cell receptor beta chains from one sample in a study of blood T cell repertoires in COVID-19. The data were produced by immunoSEQ multiplex PCR, yet TCRdb's version contains in-frame clones alone and is incomplete. In the table there are just over 300,000 clones, around 91% of which are singletons. The sample comprised PBMCs or T cells enriched from blood (not recorded which). The receptors here all came from a woman between 18 and 29 years old with acute COVID-19. Both conserved end residues are part of each CDR3. A D gene is named only where the DNA matches it firmly. The listing skips clone size in some rows; elsewhere it reads once, few, many or a size class.

v_call: TRBV5-1; j_call: TRBJ2-7; clone_size: NA; d_call: NA; cdr3_nt: TGCGCCAGCAGCCTCGCAGGGGACGAGCAGTACTTC; cdr3_aa: CASSLAGDEQYF
v_call: TRBV19; j_call: TRBJ2-5; clone_size: NA; d_call: TRBD2; cdr3_nt: TGTGCCAGTAGTATAACACTAGCGGGACATCAAGAGACCCAGTACTTC; cdr3_aa: CASSITLAGHQETQYF
v_call: TRBV7-2; j_call: TRBJ2-1; clone_size: once; d_call: NA; cdr3_nt: TGTGCCAGCAGCTTAGAAACTACCTACAATGAGCAGTTCTTC; cdr3_aa: CASSLETTYNEQFF
v_call: TRBV18; j_call: TRBJ2-7; clone_size: once; d_call: NA; cdr3_nt: TGTGCCAGCTCACTGAGCTCGAGCGCTCTCCTCGTCGAGCAGTACTTC; cdr3_aa: CASSLSSSALLVEQYF
v_call: TRBV6-6; j_call: TRBJ2-6; clone_size: NA; d_call: NA; cdr3_nt: TGTGCCAGCACCCAAGAGAGGGGGAATGGGGCCAACGTCCTGACTTTC; cdr3_aa: CASTQERGNGANVLTF
v_call: TRBV6-5; j_call: TRBJ1-4; clone_size: NA; d_call: NA; cdr3_nt: TGTGCCAGCCAGGACGGACTAATGAAAAACTGCCTTTTT; cdr3_aa: CASQDGLMKNCLF
v_call: TRBV27; j_call: TRBJ2-7; clone_size: NA; d_call: NA; cdr3_nt: TGTGCCAGCAGTTTTTCCGGGATCCCCTACGAGCAGTACTTC; cdr3_aa: CASSFSGIPYEQYF
v_call: TRBV21-1; j_call: TRBJ2-5; clone_size: NA; d_call: NA; cdr3_nt: TGTGCCAGCAGCAAAGAACGGGTTGGCGAGACCCAGTACTTC; cdr3_aa: CASSKERVGETQYF
v_call: TRBV28; j_call: TRBJ1-1; clone_size: NA; d_call: NA; cdr3_nt: TGTGCCAGCAGTTCCCCGGGAGACACTGAAGCTTTCTTT; cdr3_aa: CASSSPGDTEAFF
v_call: TRBV2; j_call: TRBJ1-1; clone_size: NA; d_call: TRBD1; cdr3_nt: TGTGCCAGCAGGGGGACAGGTGGCGGAACTGAAGCTTTCTTT; cdr3_aa: CASRGTGGGTEAFF
v_call: TRBV6-5; j_call: TRBJ1-2; clone_size: NA; d_call: TRBD1; cdr3_nt: TGTGCCAGCAGTTACTCCTCCGGGGACAGCTTGAGCTACACCTTC; cdr3_aa: CASSYSSGDSLSYTF
v_call: TRBV12-3/TRBV12-4; j_call: TRBJ2-7; clone_size: NA; d_call: NA; cdr3_nt: TGTGCCAGCACCCCAAACCGGGGCGAGCAGTACTTC; cdr3_aa: CASTPNRGEQYF
v_call: TRBV28; j_call: TRBJ1-1; clone_size: NA; d_call: TRBD1; cdr3_nt: TGTGCCAGCAGAACGGGACAGACTAAGGGAACTGAAGCTTTCTTT; cdr3_aa: CASRTGQTKGTEAFF
v_call: TRBV9; j_call: TRBJ2-3; clone_size: NA; d_call: NA; cdr3_nt: TGTGCCAGCAGCGTGTATATGGGGGGTGGCACAGATACGCAGTATTTT; cdr3_aa: CASSVYMGGGTDTQYF
v_call: TRBV4-2; j_call: TRBJ2-1; clone_size: NA; d_call: TRBD1; cdr3_nt: TGTGCCAGCAGCCAAGTCGAACAGGGGAGCTCCTACAATGAGCAGTTCTTC; cdr3_aa: CASSQVEQGSSYNEQFF
v_call: TRBV28; j_call: TRBJ2-1; clone_size: NA; d_call: NA; cdr3_nt: TGTGCCAGCACCCAGGCCCCGGACAATGAGCAGTTCTTC; cdr3_aa: CASTQAPDNEQFF
v_call: TRBV14; j_call: TRBJ1-4; clone_size: NA; d_call: NA; cdr3_nt: TGTGCCAGCAGCGGGGCAGAATCTGAAAAACTGTTTTTT; cdr3_aa: CASSGAESEKLFF
v_call: TRBV28; j_call: TRBJ2-5; clone_size: NA; d_call: NA; cdr3_nt: TGTGCCAGCAGTTCTAATCAGGGGTCTACAGAGACCCAGTACTTC; cdr3_aa: CASSSNQGSTETQYF
v_call: TRBV2; j_call: TRBJ1-6; clone_size: NA; d_call: NA; cdr3_nt: TGTGCCAGCAGCGTAGACAGTAATTCACCCCTCCACTTT; cdr3_aa: CASSVDSNSPLHF
v_call: TRBV6-5; j_call: TRBJ2-5; clone_size: NA; d_call: TRBD1; cdr3_nt: TGTGCCAGCAGCCGCCTTCTCACAGGGGTGCAGACCCAGTACTTC; cdr3_aa: CASSRLLTGVQTQYF
v_call: TRBV9; j_call: TRBJ2-1; clone_size: NA; d_call: TRBD2; cdr3_nt: TGTGCCAGCAGCGACGGGACTAGCGTCCGTGAGCAGTTCTTC; cdr3_aa: CASSDGTSVREQFF
v_call: TRBV9; j_call: TRBJ2-1; clone_size: NA; d_call: TRBD2; cdr3_nt: TGTGCCAGCAGCCTCTCAGGACTAGCGGGAGGGAATGAGCAGTTCTTC; cdr3_aa: CASSLSGLAGGNEQFF
v_call: TRBV14; j_call: TRBJ1-1; clone_size: once; d_call: NA; cdr3_nt: TGTGCCAGCAGCCATATTAAGGGGCGGAACACTGAAGCTTTCTTT; cdr3_aa: CASSHIKGRNTEAFF
v_call: TRBV5-1; j_call: TRBJ2-7; clone_size: NA; d_call: NA; cdr3_nt: TGCGCCAGCCAAGACACAGACTATAATTACGAGCAGTACTTC; cdr3_aa: CASQDTDYNYEQYF
v_call: TRBV5-1; j_call: TRBJ2-5; clone_size: NA; d_call: TRBD1; cdr3_nt: TGCGCCAGCAGCCTAGGGACAGGGAGTCGGGAGACCCAGTACTTC; cdr3_aa: CASSLGTGSRETQYF
v_call: TRBV28; j_call: TRBJ1-1; clone_size: NA; d_call: TRBD1; cdr3_nt: TGTGCCAGCAAGGAGGGACAGTTAAATAATCCTGAAGCTTTCTTT; cdr3_aa: CASKEGQLNNPEAFF
v_call: TRBV19; j_call: TRBJ1-5; clone_size: NA; d_call: NA; cdr3_nt: TGTGCCAGTAGTATCACCGCCCGGCAGCCCCAGCATTTT; cdr3_aa: CASSITARQPQHF
v_call: TRBV6-1; j_call: TRBJ2-1; clone_size: once; d_call: NA; cdr3_nt: TGTGCCAGCAGTGATGATTTTGCGGAGGGCTCCTACAATGAGCAGTTCTTC; cdr3_aa: CASSDDFAEGSYNEQFF
v_call: TRBV28; j_call: TRBJ2-7; clone_size: NA; d_call: NA; cdr3_nt: TGTGCCAGCAGTTCTCCGGGTACCTCCTACGAGCAGTACTTC; cdr3_aa: CASSSPGTSYEQYF
v_call: TRBV29-1; j_call: TRBJ2-7; clone_size: NA; d_call: NA; cdr3_nt: TGCAGCGTTGGTGGGACTTTATCCTACGAGCAGTACTTC; cdr3_aa: CSVGGTLSYEQYF
v_call: TRBV19; j_call: TRBJ2-3; clone_size: NA; d_call: NA; cdr3_nt: TGTGCCAGCGCGCGGGATTCAGATACGCAGTATTTT; cdr3_aa: CASARDSDTQYF
v_call: TRBV9; j_call: TRBJ2-3; clone_size: NA; d_call: TRBD2; cdr3_nt: TGTGCCAGCAGCGCGGGACTAGCGGGTAGCACAGATACGCAGTATTTT; cdr3_aa: CASSAGLAGSTDTQYF
v_call: TRBV4-2; j_call: TRBJ1-6; clone_size: NA; d_call: NA; cdr3_nt: TGTGCCAGCAGCCAAGAAAGGAGCTCCTATAATTCACCCCTCCACTTT; cdr3_aa: CASSQERSSYNSPLHF
v_call: TRBV25-1; j_call: TRBJ2-7; clone_size: NA; d_call: NA; cdr3_nt: TGTGCCAGCAGTGGAAAAGGACAGAGGCAGTACTTC; cdr3_aa: CASSGKGQRQYF
v_call: TRBV28; j_call: TRBJ1-1; clone_size: NA; d_call: NA; cdr3_nt: TGTGCCAGCAGTTTATATGGGAGGGGTGGTCTGGGAGCTTTCTTT; cdr3_aa: CASSLYGRGGLGAFF
v_call: TRBV9; j_call: TRBJ2-7; clone_size: NA; d_call: TRBD2; cdr3_nt: TGTGCCAGCAGCGCCCATCTAGCGGCCTACGAGCAGTACTTC; cdr3_aa: CASSAHLAAYEQYF
v_call: TRBV7-3; j_call: TRBJ1-1; clone_size: NA; d_call: NA; cdr3_nt: TGTGCCAGCAGCTACAGACAGAACACTGAAGCTTTCTTT; cdr3_aa: CASSYRQNTEAFF